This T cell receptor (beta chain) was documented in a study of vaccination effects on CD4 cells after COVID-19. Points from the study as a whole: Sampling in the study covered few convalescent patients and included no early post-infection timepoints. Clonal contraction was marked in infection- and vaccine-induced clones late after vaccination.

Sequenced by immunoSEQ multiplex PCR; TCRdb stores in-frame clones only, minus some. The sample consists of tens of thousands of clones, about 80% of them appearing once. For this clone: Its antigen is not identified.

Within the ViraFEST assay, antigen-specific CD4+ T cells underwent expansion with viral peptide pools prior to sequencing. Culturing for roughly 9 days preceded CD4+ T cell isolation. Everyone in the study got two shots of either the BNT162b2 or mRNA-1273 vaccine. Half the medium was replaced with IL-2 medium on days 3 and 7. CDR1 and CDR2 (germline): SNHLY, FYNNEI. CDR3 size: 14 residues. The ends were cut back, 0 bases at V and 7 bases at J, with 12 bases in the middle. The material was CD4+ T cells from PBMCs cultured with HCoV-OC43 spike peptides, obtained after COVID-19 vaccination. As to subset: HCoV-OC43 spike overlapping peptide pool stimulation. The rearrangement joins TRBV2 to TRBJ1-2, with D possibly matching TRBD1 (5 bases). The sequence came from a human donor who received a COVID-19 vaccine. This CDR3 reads CASSEAQHRGGYTF. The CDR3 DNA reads TGTGCCAGCAGTGAAGCGCAACATAGGGGTGGCTACACCTTC.